Shown below are 8 T cell receptor beta chains from a single sample sequenced in a study of cytomegalovirus exposure and HLA in healthy donors. This PCR relied on a set of 60 Vbeta primers and 13 Jbeta primers. TCRdb's table, derived via immunoSEQ multiplex PCR, lists solely in-frame clones and lacks some. Of 200,000 to 250,000 clones in the sample, about 85% were seen once. The sequencing sample was made of PBMCs. These receptors were taken from a human donor in good health.

V is TRBV7-9 and J is TRBJ2-3; maybe TRBD2 (5 bases). This CDR3 has 14 residues. Germline V gives CDR1 SEHNR, CDR2 FQNEAQ (reference sequence). V lost 7 bases, J lost 0 bases, and 11 bases lay in between. CDR3 coding DNA: TGTGCCAGCAAAGGAAGGGAGAGCACAGATACGCAGTATTTT. Its translation: CASKGRESTDTQYF.

The V call is TRBV29-1, the J call TRBJ2-7; D gene ambiguous. Trimming removed 4 bases at V and 0 bases at J, with 13 bases between. The CDR3 is made up of 14 amino acids. Germline CDR1 SQVTM, CDR2 ANQGSEA. The CDR3 loop is CSVVLQPYSYEQYF. The CDR3 bases are TGCAGCGTTGTGTTACAGCCCTACTCCTACGAGCAGTACTTC.

In its sample, this clone was seen once. The V call is TRBV7-9, the J call TRBJ1-2, with 7 bases aligning to TRBD1. Per germline, CDR1 SEHNR and CDR2 FQNEAQ (reference sequence). With 8 bases clipped from V and 4 bases from J, the junction kept 13 bases outside the gene matches. The CDR3 has 15 amino acids. The CDR3 protein is CASGHTKTGAYGYTF. The CDR3 nucleotides read TGTGCCAGCGGACATACGAAAACAGGGGCCTATGGCTACACCTTC.

The genes are TRBV18 and TRBJ2-1; perhaps TRBD2 as D (5 bases). Germline CDR1 and CDR2: KGHSH and LQKENI. The CDR3 sequence is 17 residues long. Trimming pared 3 bases from V and 2 bases from J, leaving 17 bases between. This CDR3 reads CASSPRVTGTTYNEQFF. The CDR3 nucleotides are TGTGCCAGCTCACCGAGGGTTACTGGTACTACCTACAATGAGCAGTTCTTC. The full variable domain, rest sourced from reference TRBV18 and TRBJ2-1, is NAGVMQNPRHLVRRRGQEARLRCSPMKGHSHVYWYRQLPEEGLKFMVYLQKENIIDESGMPKERFSAEFPKEGPSILRIQQVVRGDSAAYFCASSPRVTGTTYNEQFFGPGTRLTVL.

J is TRBJ2-6 and V is TRBV28; possible D gene TRBD1, 5 bases. The CDR3 contains 17 residues. V gave up 1 base and J gave up 1 base, with 11 bases separating them. The germline CDR1 and CDR2 sequences are MDHEN and SYDVKM. CDR3 coding DNA: TGTGCCAGCAGTTTATCGACAGCAAATTCTGGGGCCAACGTCCTGACTTTC. As protein: CASSLSTANSGANVLTF.

This chain uses TRBV5-1 with TRBJ2-3; D perhaps matches TRBD2 (6 bases). The CDR3 totals 17 residues. V was shortened by 0 bases and J by 2 bases, with 16 bases between the two germline ends. Looked up from germline, CDR1 is SGHRS and CDR2 is YFSETQ. The CDR3 bases are TGCGCCAGCAGCTTGGACTTCCGGAGGGCTAACACAGATACGCAGTATTTT. Its protein is CASSLDFRRANTDTQYF. The variable domain in full, completed from reference TRBV5-1 and TRBJ2-3, reads KAGVTQTPRYLIKTRGQQVTLSCSPISGHRSVSWYQQTPGQGLQFLFEYFSETQRNKGNFPGRFSGRQFSNSRSEMNVSTLELGDSALYLCASSLDFRRANTDTQYFGPGTRLTVL.

The gene calls are TRBV7-2 and TRBJ2-3; no clear D gene. The CDR3 is 15 residues long. Germline V gene lookup returns CDR1 SGHTA and CDR2 FQGNSA. Trimming cost V 3 bases and J 4 bases, with 14 bases left between them. The CDR3, as DNA: TGTGCCAGCAGCTTCCTCCCCCTAGACCCAGATACGCAGTATTTT. Residues: CASSFLPLDPDTQYF.

The rearrangement joins TRBV15 to TRBJ2-7; 8 bases are shared with TRBD2. J gave up 5 bases and V 4 bases, and 19 bases lay outside the gene matches. This CDR3 has 18 amino acids. Germline V gene sequence: CDR1 LNHNV, CDR2 YYDKDF (reference sequence). CDR3 protein: CATSIIPYSPGGPNEQYF. As DNA, the CDR3 is TGTGCCACCAGCATTATACCCTACTCGCCGGGAGGGCCCAACGAGCAGTACTTC.